The TCR beta chain described here comes from a study of PD-1 and CTLA-4 blockade in melanoma. The table came from immunoSEQ multiplex PCR; TCRdb's copy has only in-frame clones and leaves some out. This table holds approximately 7,200 clones, roughly 80% found once. The germline V gene has CDR1 PRHDT and CDR2 FYEKMQ (reference sequence). V lost 6 bases, J lost 0 bases, and 9 bases lay in between. The CDR3 extends over 14 amino acids. The chain is built from TRBV13 and TRBJ2-1, with a tentative D call TRBD2 (5 bases). Here the sequenced sample was CD8+ T cells from peripheral blood, taken before anti-PD-1 treatment. The sequence was collected from a human donor with melanoma. The CDR3: CASRRADSYNEQFF. CDR3 coding DNA: TGTGCCAGCAGGCGAGCGGACTCCTACAATGAGCAGTTCTTC.